The 30 T cell receptor beta chains below come from one sample, sequenced in a study of CXCR3-negative and CXCR3-positive naive CD8 T cells. Study-level findings and limits: Compared with CXCR3-negative naive cells, CXCR3-positive naive cells showed more hydrophobic TRB CDR3s.

These receptors' targets are unknown. Preparation of TRB cDNA libraries relied on 5' RACE carrying UMI labels. TCRdb reworked the 5' RACE reads into one entry per CDR3 protein, no DNA. The listing contains 130,000 to 150,000 distinct CDR3 sequences. Sequencing used naive CXCR3+ CD8+ T cells from blood. Specified subset: CD45RO-CCR7+CD27+CD95- naive CD8+ T cells expressing CXCR3 (TNR3+). These receptors originate from a human donor in good health. Some clones in this sample may be carry-over from other donors' samples.

The rearrangement links TRBV2 to TRBJ2-1; there is no DNA to check the TCRdb D call of TRBD2. The V gene's germline CDR1 is SNHLY and CDR2 FYNNEI. The CDR3 spans 17 residues. Here the CDR3 reads CASSTYSPNAAYNEQFF.

The chain is built from TRBV10-2 and TRBJ1-1; TCRdb's D call of TRBD1 is untestable without DNA. Germline V lookup: CDR1 WSHSY, CDR2 SAAADI. The CDR3 has 15 amino acids. The CDR3 sequence: CASSRGLVGNTEAFF.

V is TRBV12-3 or TRBV12-4 and J is TRBJ1-1; TCRdb lists TRBD1, though no DNA is available to test this call. The CDR3 totals 14 residues. The CDR3 here is CASSFVDSTFEAFF.

This chain joins TRBV6-1 and TRBJ1-5. Germline values: CDR1 MNHNS, CDR2 SASEGT. This CDR3 spans 15 amino acids. CDR3 sequence reads: CASSEIAGGTQPQHF.

This sequence joins TRBV28 and TRBJ2-3; without DNA, the TCRdb call of TRBD1 cannot be checked. Germline V gives CDR1 MDHEN, CDR2 SYDVKM. The CDR3 has 16 amino acids. The CDR3 spells CASSSTRDRVADTQYF.

The V gene is TRBV27, the J gene TRBJ1-5; TCRdb calls TRBD1, which cannot be checked without DNA. The CDR3 has 13 residues. Germline values: CDR1 MNHEY, CDR2 SMNVEV (reference sequence). CDR3 protein: CASSLRGTQPQHF.

This chain connects TRBV6-5 to TRBJ1-2; TCRdb returns TRBD1, unconfirmable since there is no DNA. The CDR3 extends over 14 amino acids. Germline lookup yields CDR1 MNHEY and CDR2 SVGAGI. CDR3 sequence reads: CASSSGTGGYDYTF.

This chain joins TRBV11-2 and TRBJ2-1; TCRdb designates TRBD1, a call that cannot be tested without DNA. Germline V gene lookup returns CDR1 SGHAT and CDR2 FQNNGV. The CDR3 runs to 16 residues. The CDR3 sequence is CASSLDGDHSYNEQFF. Variable domain in full (rest from reference TRBV11-2 and TRBJ2-1): EAGVAQSPRYKIIEKRQSVAFWCNPISGHATLYWYQQILGQGPKLLIQFQNNGVVDDSQLPKDRFSAERLKGVDSTLKIQPAKLEDSAVYLCASSLDGDHSYNEQFFGPGTRLTVL.

The genes are TRBV27 and TRBJ2-7; lacking DNA, the TRBD1 call made by TCRdb goes unchecked. Germline V CDR1 and CDR2: MNHEY, SMNVEV (reference sequence). The CDR3 contains 14 residues. The CDR3 sequence is CASSEGTGDYEQYF.

J is TRBJ2-5 and V is TRBV7-6; TCRdb designates TRBD2, a call that cannot be tested without DNA. CDR3 size: 16 residues. Germline V gene data show CDR1 as SGHVS and CDR2 as FNYEAQ. The chain's CDR3 is CASRRTSGGLQETQYF. Drawing the rest from reference TRBV7-6 and TRBJ2-5, the complete variable domain is GAGVSQSPRYKVTKRGQDVALRCDPISGHVSLYWYRQALGQGPEFLTYFNYEAQQDKSGLPNDRFSAERPEGSISTLTIQRTEQRDSAMYRCASRRTSGGLQETQYFGPGTRLLVL.

The V gene is TRBV29-1, the J gene TRBJ2-7; the TRBD2 assignment by TCRdb is unverifiable without DNA. Germline V gives CDR1 SQVTM, CDR2 ANQGSEA. The CDR3 extends over 12 amino acids. The CDR3 reads CSSLGGDYEQYF.

The CDR3 sequence is CASSLVPGPPADTQYF. This chain connects TRBV7-6 to TRBJ2-3; TCRdb's D call, TRBD2, is unchecked because there is no DNA. The CDR3 runs to 16 residues. CDR1 SGHVS and CDR2 FNYEAQ come from the germline V gene. Supplemented by reference TRBV7-6 and TRBJ2-3, the full variable domain reads GAGVSQSPRYKVTKRGQDVALRCDPISGHVSLYWYRQALGQGPEFLTYFNYEAQQDKSGLPNDRFSAERPEGSISTLTIQRTEQRDSAMYRCASSLVPGPPADTQYFGPGTRLTVL.

The rearrangement links TRBV7-9 to TRBJ2-1. The CDR3 has 15 amino acids. The germline V gene has CDR1 SEHNR and CDR2 FQNEAQ (reference sequence). The CDR3 sequence: CASSPPWTDYNEQFF.

J is TRBJ2-2 and V is TRBV6-5. Germline loops: CDR1 MNHEY, CDR2 SVGAGI. This CDR3 comprises 15 residues. The CDR3 protein is CASSYSSGNTGELFF.

The J gene is TRBJ1-2, the V gene TRBV29-1; the D call of TRBD1 rests on TCRdb alone, since no DNA is present to check it. The length of the CDR3 is 14 residues. CDR1 and CDR2 (germline): SQVTM, ANQGSEA. The CDR3 spells CSVVLDRGGYGYTF.

The J gene is TRBJ2-1, the V gene TRBV11-2; lacking DNA, the TRBD2 call made by TCRdb goes unchecked. Germline CDR1 is SGHAT and CDR2 is FQNNGV. This CDR3 contains 18 residues. The CDR3 region is CASSRTTELRTSHNEQFF.

The V gene is TRBV5-4, the J gene TRBJ2-7; no DNA is available, so the TRBD1 call from TCRdb remains unchecked. CDR3 length equals 13 residues. Per germline, CDR1 SGHNT and CDR2 YYREEE (reference sequence). CDR3 loop: CASSTGPTYEQYF.

V and J are TRBV28 and TRBJ2-1; the TRBD2 assignment by TCRdb is unverifiable without DNA. Germline lookup yields CDR1 MDHEN and CDR2 SYDVKM. The CDR3 is 13 residues long. The CDR3 sequence is CASSTGRGNEQFF.

J is TRBJ2-3 and V is TRBV15. Germline V gene lookup returns CDR1 LNHNV and CDR2 YYDKDF (reference sequence). The CDR3 is 13 residues long. CDR3 sequence reads: CATSILVADTQYF. The whole variable domain, filled in from reference TRBV15 and TRBJ2-3, reads DAMVIQNPRYQVTQFGKPVTLSCSQTLNHNVMYWYQQKSSQAPKLLFHYYDKDFNNEADTPDNFQSRRPNTSFCFLDIRSPGLGDTAMYLCATSILVADTQYFGPGTRLTVL.

The chain recombines TRBV5-1 with TRBJ2-7. CDR1 is SGHRS and CDR2 is YFSETQ in the germline V gene. This CDR3 has 15 residues. The CDR3 protein is CASSLEWGTSYEQYF. The full variable domain, rest sourced from reference TRBV5-1 and TRBJ2-7, is KAGVTQTPRYLIKTRGQQVTLSCSPISGHRSVSWYQQTPGQGLQFLFEYFSETQRNKGNFPGRFSGRQFSNSRSEMNVSTLELGDSALYLCASSLEWGTSYEQYFGPGTRLTVT.

This chain links TRBV29-1 with TRBJ2-7; as DNA is missing, the TRBD1 call by TCRdb cannot be tested. Looked up from germline, CDR1 is SQVTM and CDR2 is ANQGSEA. The CDR3 covers 12 residues. The CDR3 loop reads CSVDAPYYEQYF.

V usage is TRBV27 and J usage is TRBJ2-7; TCRdb calls TRBD1, which cannot be checked without DNA. CDR3 length: 13 amino acids. Per the germline V gene, CDR1 is MNHEY and CDR2 is SMNVEV (reference sequence). The CDR3 is CASTSGTSYEQYF.

The rearrangement uses TRBV6-1 and TRBJ1-1; TCRdb's D call, TRBD1, is unchecked because there is no DNA. Germline V gives CDR1 MNHNS, CDR2 SASEGT. CDR3 size: 15 residues. The CDR3 is CASSANTGGNTEAFF.

The chain is built from TRBV13 and TRBJ2-7; TCRdb returns TRBD1, unconfirmable since there is no DNA. Per germline, CDR1 PRHDT and CDR2 FYEKMQ (reference sequence). There are 17 residues in the CDR3. CDR3 in amino acids: CASSPRIHGQGPNEQYF.

The chain couples TRBV21-1 to TRBJ1-5. TRBV21-1 is a pseudogene. The length of the CDR3 is 15 residues. CDR3: CASRNGFNVNQPQHF.

This chain links TRBV20-1 with TRBJ2-7; checking the TCRdb D call of TRBD1 is not possible without DNA. From germline, CDR1 is DFQATT and CDR2 SNEGSKA (reference sequence). This CDR3 region has 12 residues. Here the CDR3 reads CSASIGGNEQYF.

The chain links TRBV6-5 to TRBJ2-5. The germline V gene has CDR1 MNHEY and CDR2 SVGAGI. CDR3 size: 14 residues. CDR3 protein: CASSYAENQETQYF.

The chain joins TRBV29-1 to TRBJ1-5. The CDR3 spans 14 residues. The germline CDR1 and CDR2 sequences are SQVTM and ANQGSEA. CDR3 in amino acids: CSVYDSYSNQPQHF.

V usage is TRBV21-1 and J usage is TRBJ2-7; TCRdb lists TRBD2, though no DNA is available to test this call. TRBV21-1 is reported as a pseudogene. CDR3 size: 17 residues. The CDR3 spells CASSTRWPRGTLDEQYF.

The rearrangement joins TRBV29-1 to TRBJ2-2; TCRdb outputs TRBD1, but without DNA this stays unchecked. This CDR3 region has 13 residues. The germline CDR1 and CDR2 sequences are SQVTM and ANQGSEA. The CDR3 sequence is CSVADRGIGELFF.